What follows are 18 T cell receptor beta chains derived from one specimen sequenced in a study of T cells in Graves' hyperthyroidism and ophthalmopathy. Using RNA transcripts as the source, TCR beta CDR3 regions were amplified. The study used the HTBI primer set for a first-round RT-PCR of the TCR CDR3. TCRdb passed the multiplex PCR reads through MiXCR, listing each CDR3 protein once. The sample yields 540,000 or so distinct CDR3 sequences, approximately 15% seen once. Sequenced material: blood. All receptors come from a woman under 40 with Graves' hyperthyroidism.

In its sample, this clonotype was seen a few times. The genes are TRBV12-3 or TRBV12-4 and TRBJ1-1, with a possible D match to TRBD1 (5 bases). With 6 bases removed from V and 7 bases from J, the gap between germline ends came to 18 bases. The CDR3 loop spans 14 amino acids. The DNA of the CDR3 is TGTGCCAGCAGCAAAACAGCAGGGATTGGTGAAGCTTTCTTT. Amino acid sequence: CASSKTAGIGEAFF.

This chain uses TRBV7-2 with TRBJ1-1, with 11 bases matching TRBD1. With V trimmed by 2 bases and J by 5 bases, 7 bases remained unmatched. This CDR3 is built from 16 residues. CDR1 and CDR2 (germline): SGHTA, FQGNSA. The CDR3 loop is CASSLSGQGAYTEAFF. DNA of the CDR3: TGTGCCAGCAGCTTATCAGGACAGGGGGCTTATACTGAAGCTTTCTTT.

This clonotype was counted many times. The chain has TRBV13 and TRBJ2-3; D perhaps matches TRBD1 (6 bases). The CDR3 sequence is 17 residues long. V lost 3 bases, J lost 0 bases, and 16 bases lay in between. Germline V gives CDR1 PRHDT, CDR2 FYEKMQ (reference sequence). The CDR3 DNA sequence: TGTGCCAGCAGCTTGGTGGGGACACGGGACAGCACAGATACGCAGTATTTT. This gives the protein CASSLVGTRDSTDTQYF.

In this sample, this clonotype turned up many times. V and J are TRBV6-1 and TRBJ2-7; D could derive from TRBD1 or TRBD2 (5 bases each). Germline assignment: CDR1 MNHNS and CDR2 SASEGT. The CDR3 has 14 amino acids. Trimming took 10 bases from V and 0 from J, leaving 16 bases between them. CDR3 protein: CAITKRGDSYEQYF. The CDR3 bases are TGTGCCATCACTAAAAGAGGGGACTCCTACGAGCAGTACTTC.

The table lists this clonotype with many counts. DNA of the CDR3: TGTGCCAGCAGCTTAGGCCGGACAGGGGGTGAGACCCAGTACTTC. This sequence encodes CASSLGRTGGETQYF. V and J are TRBV11-2 and TRBJ2-5; 10 bases line up with TRBD1. Per the germline V gene, CDR1 is SGHAT and CDR2 is FQNNGV. Trimming removed 1 base from V and 5 bases from J; junction bases left unmatched: 4. The CDR3 runs 15 residues.

This clonotype was seen repeatedly, ten times or more. This chain connects TRBV7-9 to TRBJ2-1; possible D gene TRBD1, 6 bases. V shed 5 bases and J shed 7 bases, with 15 bases lying between them. The length of the CDR3 is 14 residues. Germline lookup yields CDR1 SEHNR and CDR2 FQNEAQ (reference sequence). The CDR3 DNA sequence: TGTGCCAGCAGCGGGTACCGACAGGAGAATGAGCAGTTCTTC. Amino acid sequence: CASSGYRQENEQFF.

This clonotype was picked up a small number of times. The V call is TRBV18, the J call TRBJ2-2; D is perhaps TRBD1 (5 bases). The germline gives CDR1 KGHSH, CDR2 LQKENI. This CDR3 spans 16 amino acids. V lost 0 bases and J lost 1, with 9 bases in between. CDR3: CASSPPPQGNTGELFF. The CDR3 region has the DNA TGTGCCAGCTCACCACCGCCTCAGGGGAACACCGGGGAGCTGTTTTTT.

This clonotype was observed many times. The genes are TRBV7-2 and TRBJ2-2; 9 bases match TRBD1. Losses at the gene ends were 5 bases for V and 2 bases for J; bases not matched to a gene: 6. The germline V gene has CDR1 SGHTA and CDR2 FQGNSA. CDR3 length: 16 amino acids. CDR3 sequence (DNA): TGTGCCAGCAGCGATCGGGACAGGGTCAACACCGGGGAGCTGTTTTTT. Protein sequence: CASSDRDRVNTGELFF.

The rearrangement uses TRBV14 and TRBJ2-7, with D possibly matching TRBD2 (5 bases). From germline, CDR1 is SGHDN and CDR2 FVKESK. Trimming shortened V by 2 bases and J by 5 bases, and 10 bases separated the two germline ends. The CDR3 sequence is 13 residues long. The CDR3 DNA is TGTGCCAGCAGCCAATATGCGAGGGACGAGCAGTACTTC. This sequence encodes CASSQYARDEQYF.

This clonotype was found a few times. The chain has TRBV29-1 and TRBJ1-1; a possible D gene is TRBD1 (5 bases). Deletions cut 3 bases from V and 8 bases from J, with 10 bases between. CDR3 length: 11 residues. CDR1 is SQVTM, CDR2 ANQGSEA, per germline. The CDR3 bases are TGCAGCGTTGATCAGGGAGTAGAAGCTTTCTTT. Translation gives CSVDQGVEAFF.

A few counts support this clonotype. This sequence joins TRBV30 and TRBJ2-5; D gene uncertain. V was cut by 2 bases and J by 2 bases, with 12 bases left in between. CDR1 GTSNPN and CDR2 SVGIG come from the germline V gene (reference sequence). This CDR3 is built from 14 residues. CDR3 sequence reads: CAWSPPTEQETQYF. The CDR3 nucleotides are TGTGCCTGGAGTCCCCCGACGGAACAAGAGACCCAGTACTTC.

This clonotype showed up many times. This chain connects TRBV7-3 to TRBJ2-3, with TRBD2 matching 8 bases. Germline V lookup: CDR1 SGHTA, CDR2 FQGTGA. The V and J ends lost 7 bases and 4 bases, in that order; junction bases with no gene match: 10. The CDR3 has 15 amino acids. The CDR3 loop is CASTESREGPDTQYF. The CDR3 DNA reads TGTGCCAGCACCGAATCCCGGGAGGGCCCAGATACGCAGTATTTT.

Many counts were recorded for this clonotype. The rearrangement joins TRBV11-2 to TRBJ2-5; TRBD2 matches at 8 bases. V shed 4 bases, J shed 4 bases, and the junction held 5 bases outside the gene matches. The CDR3 covers 14 residues. CDR1 is SGHAT, CDR2 FQNNGV, per germline. CDR3 in DNA: TGTGCCAGCAGCTATAGCGGGGTGGGAGAGACCCAGTACTTC. It yields the protein CASSYSGVGETQYF.

This clonotype was counted ten times or more. The rearrangement uses TRBV28 and TRBJ2-5; D is perhaps TRBD1 (6 bases). The CDR3 has 11 amino acids. CDR1 MDHEN and CDR2 SYDVKM come from the germline V gene. Trimming took off 6 bases at V and 14 bases at J, with 16 bases between the two ends. The CDR3 loop reads CASSSGDLVYF. The DNA for the CDR3 is TGTGCCAGCAGCTCAGGGGATCTCGTTTACTTC.

This clonotype was counted at least ten times. This chain's CDR3 is CASTPATGGHGYTF. DNA for the CDR3: TGTGCCAGCACCCCGGCGACAGGGGGACATGGCTACACCTTC. V and J are TRBV6-2 or TRBV6-3 and TRBJ1-2; TRBD1 aligns across 9 bases. With V trimmed by 7 bases and J by 6 bases, 9 bases remained unmatched. This CDR3 spans 14 amino acids. Germline lookup yields CDR1 MNHEY and CDR2 SVGEGT.

The genes are TRBV20-1 and TRBJ2-3, with D maybe TRBD2 (6 bases). Germline values: CDR1 DFQATT, CDR2 SNEGSKA (reference sequence). The CDR3 length is 17 residues. V lost 1 base to trimming and J lost 2 bases, with 19 bases between them. The chain's CDR3 is CSARVDPRRAITDTQYF. CDR3 in DNA: TGCAGTGCTAGAGTCGACCCCCGGAGGGCCATCACAGATACGCAGTATTTT.

J is TRBJ2-4 and V is TRBV27; D call uncertain. V was trimmed by 4 bases and J by 5 bases, leaving 6 bases between them. The CDR3 covers 12 residues. The germline V gene has CDR1 MNHEY and CDR2 SMNVEV (reference sequence). Written as DNA, the CDR3 is TGTGCCAGCAGTTCCTCCGAAAACATTCAGTACTTC. This encodes CASSSSENIQYF.

Ten or more counts support this clonotype. The chain is built from TRBV14 and TRBJ2-7; D is unclear. Per the germline V gene, CDR1 is SGHDN and CDR2 is FVKESK. Trimming took off 1 base at V and 5 bases at J, with 3 bases between the two ends. The CDR3 length is 11 residues. CDR3 coding DNA: TGTGCCAGCAGCCAAGTCCACGAGCAGTACTTC. Protein sequence: CASSQVHEQYF.